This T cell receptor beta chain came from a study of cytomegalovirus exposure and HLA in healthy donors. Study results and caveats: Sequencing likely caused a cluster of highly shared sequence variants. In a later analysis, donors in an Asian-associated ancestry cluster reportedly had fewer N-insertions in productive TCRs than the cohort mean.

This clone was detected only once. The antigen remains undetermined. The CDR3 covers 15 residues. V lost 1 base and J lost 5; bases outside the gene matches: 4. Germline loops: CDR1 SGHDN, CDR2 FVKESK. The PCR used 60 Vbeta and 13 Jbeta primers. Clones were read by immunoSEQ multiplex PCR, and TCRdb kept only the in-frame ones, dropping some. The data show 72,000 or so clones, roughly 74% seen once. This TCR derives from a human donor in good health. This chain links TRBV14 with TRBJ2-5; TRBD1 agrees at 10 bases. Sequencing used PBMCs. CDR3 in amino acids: CASSQGQGAWETQYF. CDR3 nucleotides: TGTGCCAGCAGCCAAGGACAGGGGGCGTGGGAGACCCAGTACTTC.